This T cell receptor beta chain was recorded in a study of blood T cell repertoires in COVID-19. In the study overall: Sample material is recorded as cDNA or gDNA derived from T cells, B-cell-depleted T cells, or PBMCs.

V lost 0 bases to trimming and J lost 14 bases, with 17 bases between them. The germline V gene has CDR1 PRHDT and CDR2 FYEKMQ (reference sequence). The CDR3 is made up of 15 amino acids. Adults between about 18 and 95 years of age took part from about 24 US areas. TCRdb keeps only in-frame clones here, not all; method: immunoSEQ multiplex PCR. The sample has approximately 190,000 clones; over 80% are singletons. This sequence was found in a woman aged 25 to 39 who had been exposed to COVID-19. The J gene is TRBJ1-6, the V gene TRBV13, with D maybe TRBD1 (5 bases). Sequencing input: PBMCs or T cells enriched from blood (not recorded which). CDR3 amino acids: CASSLGGPTLRALHF. CDR3 nucleotide sequence: TGTGCCAGCAGCTTAGGAGGCCCGACCCTCAGGGCCCTCCACTTT.